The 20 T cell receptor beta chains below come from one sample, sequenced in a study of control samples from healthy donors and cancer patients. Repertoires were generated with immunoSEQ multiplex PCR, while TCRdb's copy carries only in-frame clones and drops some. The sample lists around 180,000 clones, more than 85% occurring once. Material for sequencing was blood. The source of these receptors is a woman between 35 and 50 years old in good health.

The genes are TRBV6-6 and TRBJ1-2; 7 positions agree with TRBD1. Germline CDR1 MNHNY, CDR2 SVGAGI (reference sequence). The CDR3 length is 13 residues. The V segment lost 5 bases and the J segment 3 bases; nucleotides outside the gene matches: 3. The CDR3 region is CASSGTGDYGYTF. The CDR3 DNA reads TGTGCCAGCAGTGGAACAGGGGACTATGGCTACACCTTC.

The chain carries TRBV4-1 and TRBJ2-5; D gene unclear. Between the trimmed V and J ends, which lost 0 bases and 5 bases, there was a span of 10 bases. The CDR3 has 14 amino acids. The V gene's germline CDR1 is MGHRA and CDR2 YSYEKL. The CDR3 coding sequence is TGCGCCAGCAGCCAAGAGGGCAGAGTTGAGACCCAGTACTTC. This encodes CASSQEGRVETQYF.

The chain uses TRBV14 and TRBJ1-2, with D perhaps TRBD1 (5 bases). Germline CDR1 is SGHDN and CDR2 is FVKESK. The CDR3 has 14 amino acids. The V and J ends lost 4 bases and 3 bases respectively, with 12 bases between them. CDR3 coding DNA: TGTGCCAGCAGCCGCCCAGGGATAGACTATGGCTACACCTTC. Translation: CASSRPGIDYGYTF.

The DNA of the CDR3 is TGTGCCAGCAGACCTTCGGGGGGCGCGAATGAGCAGTTCTTC. This sequence encodes CASRPSGGANEQFF. The V and J genes are TRBV28 and TRBJ2-1; D might be TRBD2 (7 bases). Germline V CDR1 and CDR2: MDHEN, SYDVKM. The CDR3 extends over 14 amino acids. V was pared by 6 bases and J by 7 bases, with 16 bases between.

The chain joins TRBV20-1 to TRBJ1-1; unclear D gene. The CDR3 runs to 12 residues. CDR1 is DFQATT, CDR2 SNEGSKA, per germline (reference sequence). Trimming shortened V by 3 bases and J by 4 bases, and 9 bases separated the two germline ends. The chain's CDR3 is CSASMSGTEAFF. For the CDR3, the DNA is TGCAGTGCTAGTATGAGCGGCACTGAAGCTTTCTTT.

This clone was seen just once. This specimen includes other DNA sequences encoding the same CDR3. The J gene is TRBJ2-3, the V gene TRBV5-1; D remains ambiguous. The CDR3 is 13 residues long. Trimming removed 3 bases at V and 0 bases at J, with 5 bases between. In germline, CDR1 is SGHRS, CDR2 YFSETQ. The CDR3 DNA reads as TGCGCCAGCAGCTCCACTAGCACAGATACGCAGTATTTT. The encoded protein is CASSSTSTDTQYF.

The CDR3 reads CASSALQGAYTEAFF. The CDR3 nucleotides are TGTGCCAGCAGCGCCTTACAGGGGGCATACACTGAAGCTTTCTTT. This sequence joins TRBV9 and TRBJ1-1; 9 nucleotides match TRBD1. The V gene's germline CDR1 is SGDLS and CDR2 YYNGEE. V shed 3 bases, J shed 3 bases, and the junction held 6 bases outside the gene matches. This CDR3 is 15 amino acids long.

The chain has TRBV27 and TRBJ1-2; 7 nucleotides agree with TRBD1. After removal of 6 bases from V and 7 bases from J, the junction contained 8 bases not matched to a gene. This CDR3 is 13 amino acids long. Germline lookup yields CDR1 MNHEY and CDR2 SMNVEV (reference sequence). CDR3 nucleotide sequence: TGTGCCAGCAGCCCGACAGGGCAAGGTGGCTACACCTTC. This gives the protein CASSPTGQGGYTF.

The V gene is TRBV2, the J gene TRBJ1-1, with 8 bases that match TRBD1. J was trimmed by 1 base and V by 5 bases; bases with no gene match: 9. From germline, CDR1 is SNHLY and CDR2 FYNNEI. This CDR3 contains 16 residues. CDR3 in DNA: TGTGCCAGCAGTCACTCCCTAGACAGGGGGAACACTGAAGCTTTCTTT. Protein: CASSHSLDRGNTEAFF.

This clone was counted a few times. CDR3 sequence reads: CASSYVTGTWSPLHF. The CDR3 nucleotides are TGTGCCAGCAGTTACGTTACAGGGACTTGGTCACCCCTCCACTTT. The rearrangement joins TRBV6-6 to TRBJ1-6, with a tentative D call TRBD1 (6 bases). This CDR3 has 15 amino acids. In germline, CDR1 is MNHNY, CDR2 SVGAGI (reference sequence). V lost 2 bases, J lost 10 bases, and 15 bases lay in between.

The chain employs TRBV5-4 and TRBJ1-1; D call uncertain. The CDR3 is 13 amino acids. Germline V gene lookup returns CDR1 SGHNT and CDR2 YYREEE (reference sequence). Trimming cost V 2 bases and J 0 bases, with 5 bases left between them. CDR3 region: CASSLRVNTEAFF. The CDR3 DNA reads TGTGCCAGCAGCTTAAGAGTGAACACTGAAGCTTTCTTT.

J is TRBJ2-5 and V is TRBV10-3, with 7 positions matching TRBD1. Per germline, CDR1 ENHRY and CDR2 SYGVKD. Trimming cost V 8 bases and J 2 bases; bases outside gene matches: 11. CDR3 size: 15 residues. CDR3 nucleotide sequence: TGTGCCATCGGGACAGACGCCACGGGGCAAGAGACCCAGTACTTC. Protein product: CAIGTDATGQETQYF.

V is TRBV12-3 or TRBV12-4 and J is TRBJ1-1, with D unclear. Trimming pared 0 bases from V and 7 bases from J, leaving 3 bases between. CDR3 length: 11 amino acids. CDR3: CASSLASEAFF. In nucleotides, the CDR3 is TGTGCCAGCAGTTTAGCCAGTGAAGCTTTCTTT.

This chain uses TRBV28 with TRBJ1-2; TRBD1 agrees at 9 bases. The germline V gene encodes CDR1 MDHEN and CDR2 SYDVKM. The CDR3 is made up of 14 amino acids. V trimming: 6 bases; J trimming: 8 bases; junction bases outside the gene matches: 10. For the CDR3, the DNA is TGTGCCAGCAGATTGACAGGGGGATGGAGCGGCTACACCTTC. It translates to CASRLTGGWSGYTF.

The CDR3 reads CASSLTVNTGELFF. Written as DNA, the CDR3 is TGTGCCAGCAGCTTGACAGTTAACACCGGGGAGCTGTTTTTT. V is TRBV5-5 and J is TRBJ2-2; no firm D call. The CDR3 sequence is 14 residues long. CDR1 SGHKS and CDR2 YYEKEE come from the germline V gene (reference sequence). The germline V and J ends were trimmed by 1 base and 2 bases, with 6 bases remaining between them.

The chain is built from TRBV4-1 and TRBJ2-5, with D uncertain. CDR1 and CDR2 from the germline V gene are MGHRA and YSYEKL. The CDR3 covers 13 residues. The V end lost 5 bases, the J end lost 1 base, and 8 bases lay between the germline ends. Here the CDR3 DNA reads TGCGCCAGCAGCGCGAGAGTCCAAGAGACCCAGTACTTC. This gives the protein CASSARVQETQYF.

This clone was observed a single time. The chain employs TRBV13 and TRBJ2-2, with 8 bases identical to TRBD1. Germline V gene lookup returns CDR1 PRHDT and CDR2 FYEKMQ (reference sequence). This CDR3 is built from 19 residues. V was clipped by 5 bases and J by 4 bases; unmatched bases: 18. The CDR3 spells CASSPTPGTGTAVTGELFF. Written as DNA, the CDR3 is TGTGCCAGCAGCCCCACACCCGGGACAGGAACGGCGGTCACCGGGGAGCTGTTTTTT.

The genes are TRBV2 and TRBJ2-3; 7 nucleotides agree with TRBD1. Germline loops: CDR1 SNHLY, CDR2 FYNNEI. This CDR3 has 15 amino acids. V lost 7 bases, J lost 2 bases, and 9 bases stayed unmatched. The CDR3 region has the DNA TGTGCCAGCAACAGGGGTTGGTCGGACACAGATACGCAGTATTTT. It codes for CASNRGWSDTDTQYF.

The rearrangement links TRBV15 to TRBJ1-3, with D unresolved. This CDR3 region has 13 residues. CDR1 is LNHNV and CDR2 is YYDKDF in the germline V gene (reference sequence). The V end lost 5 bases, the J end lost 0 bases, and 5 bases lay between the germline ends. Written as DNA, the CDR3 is TGTGCCACCAGCCCTAACTCTGGAAACACCATATATTTT. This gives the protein CATSPNSGNTIYF.

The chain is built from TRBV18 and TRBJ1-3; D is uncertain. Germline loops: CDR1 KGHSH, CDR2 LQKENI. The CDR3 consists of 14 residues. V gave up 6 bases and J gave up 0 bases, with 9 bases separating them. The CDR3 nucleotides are TGTGCCAGCTCTACGGAGAGCTCTGGAAACACCATATATTTT. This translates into CASSTESSGNTIYF.